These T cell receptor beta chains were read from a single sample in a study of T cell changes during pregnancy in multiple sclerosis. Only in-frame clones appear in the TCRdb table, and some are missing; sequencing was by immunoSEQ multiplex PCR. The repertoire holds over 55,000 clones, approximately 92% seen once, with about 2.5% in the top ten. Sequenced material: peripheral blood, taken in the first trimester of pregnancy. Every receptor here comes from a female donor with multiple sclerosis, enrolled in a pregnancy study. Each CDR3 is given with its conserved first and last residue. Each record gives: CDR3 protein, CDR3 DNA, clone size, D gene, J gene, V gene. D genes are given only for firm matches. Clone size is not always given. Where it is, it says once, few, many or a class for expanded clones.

cdr3_aa: CASSPRGGLNTEAFF
cdr3_nt: TGTGCCAGCTCACCACGGGGGGGGCTGAACACTGAAGCTTTCTTT
clone_size: .
d_call: .
j_call: TRBJ1-1
v_call: TRBV18

cdr3_aa: CASSNTGIYGYTF
cdr3_nt: TGTGCCAGTAGTAATACAGGAATCTATGGCTACACCTTC
clone_size: .
d_call: .
j_call: TRBJ1-2
v_call: TRBV19

cdr3_aa: CASSLGDRGRHEQYF
cdr3_nt: TGTGCCAGCAGCTTAGGTGACAGGGGACGCCACGAGCAGTACTTC
clone_size: .
d_call: TRBD1
j_call: TRBJ2-7
v_call: TRBV7-9

cdr3_aa: CASSLARAATDTQYF
cdr3_nt: TGTGCCAGCAGCTTAGCGAGGGCGGCCACAGATACGCAGTATTTT
clone_size: .
d_call: .
j_call: TRBJ2-3
v_call: TRBV7-6

cdr3_aa: CASSQDSRGSYEQYF
cdr3_nt: TGCGCCAGCAGCCAAGATTCTAGAGGATCCTACGAGCAGTACTTC
clone_size: .
d_call: .
j_call: TRBJ2-7
v_call: TRBV4-3

cdr3_aa: CASTLRGSVETQYF
cdr3_nt: TGTGCCAGCACCCTTCGGGGTTCGGTCGAGACCCAGTACTTC
clone_size: .
d_call: .
j_call: TRBJ2-5
v_call: TRBV5-6

cdr3_aa: CAWSVSRTYNEQFF
cdr3_nt: TGTGCCTGGAGTGTCTCGCGGACCTACAATGAGCAGTTCTTC
clone_size: .
d_call: .
j_call: TRBJ2-1
v_call: TRBV30

cdr3_aa: CASSLIRGTEAFF
cdr3_nt: TGCGCCAGCAGCTTAATCAGGGGCACTGAAGCTTTCTTT
clone_size: .
d_call: .
j_call: TRBJ1-1
v_call: TRBV5-1

cdr3_aa: CASSLVSYRDSISGNTIYF
cdr3_nt: TGTGCCAGCAGCTTAGTGAGTTACAGGGATTCGATCTCTGGAAACACCATATATTTT
clone_size: once
d_call: .
j_call: TRBJ1-3
v_call: TRBV7-9

cdr3_aa: CASSVKTGEQFF
cdr3_nt: TGTGCCAGCAGTGTCAAGACAGGTGAGCAGTTCTTC
clone_size: .
d_call: .
j_call: TRBJ2-1
v_call: TRBV6-1

cdr3_aa: CASSRTGTENYNEQFF
cdr3_nt: TGTGCCAGTAGTAGGACAGGGACAGAAAACTACAATGAGCAGTTCTTC
clone_size: .
d_call: TRBD1
j_call: TRBJ2-1
v_call: TRBV19

cdr3_aa: CAWSLRTSGEQFF
cdr3_nt: TGTGCCTGGAGTCTCCGGACTAGCGGGGAGCAGTTCTTC
clone_size: once
d_call: TRBD2
j_call: TRBJ2-1
v_call: TRBV30

cdr3_aa: CASSPLPLAGRTGELFF
cdr3_nt: TGTGCCAGCTCACCATTGCCGCTAGCGGGGAGAACAGGGGAGCTGTTTTTT
clone_size: once
d_call: TRBD2
j_call: TRBJ2-2
v_call: TRBV18

cdr3_aa: CASRAGTGHEKLFF
cdr3_nt: TGTGCCAGCAGGGCCGGGACAGGGCATGAAAAACTGTTTTTT
clone_size: .
d_call: TRBD1
j_call: TRBJ1-4
v_call: TRBV28

cdr3_aa: CASSLYGGDTQYF
cdr3_nt: TGTGCCAGCAGCTTGTACGGGGGAGATACGCAGTATTTT
clone_size: .
d_call: .
j_call: TRBJ2-3
v_call: TRBV7-9

cdr3_aa: CASSTPGGRPYGYTF
cdr3_nt: TGTGCCAGTAGTACCCCAGGGGGCCGACCCTATGGCTACACCTTC
clone_size: .
d_call: TRBD1
j_call: TRBJ1-2
v_call: TRBV19

cdr3_aa: CASRTLAENTGELFF
cdr3_nt: TGTGCCAGCAGAACTCTAGCGGAAAACACCGGGGAGCTGTTTTTT
clone_size: .
d_call: TRBD2
j_call: TRBJ2-2
v_call: TRBV27

cdr3_aa: CASAPSRGWETQYF
cdr3_nt: TGTGCTAGTGCCCCGTCAAGGGGATGGGAGACCCAGTACTTC
clone_size: .
d_call: .
j_call: TRBJ2-5
v_call: TRBV12-5

cdr3_aa: CSVVFVGGGIQETQYF
cdr3_nt: TGCAGCGTTGTGTTCGTCGGGGGAGGGATCCAAGAGACCCAGTACTTC
clone_size: .
d_call: TRBD2
j_call: TRBJ2-5
v_call: TRBV29-1

cdr3_aa: CASSPTTGYFTQYF
cdr3_nt: TGTGCCAGCAGCCCAACTACCGGATACTTTACGCAGTATTTT
clone_size: .
d_call: .
j_call: TRBJ2-3
v_call: TRBV7-9

cdr3_aa: CASSLNLATQETQYF
cdr3_nt: TGTGCCAGCAGCTTAAACCTAGCTACCCAAGAGACCCAGTACTTC
clone_size: .
d_call: .
j_call: TRBJ2-5
v_call: TRBV7-2

cdr3_aa: CASSTTSSNEQFF
cdr3_nt: TGTGCCAGCAGCACGACTAGTTCTAACGAGCAGTTCTTC
clone_size: .
d_call: .
j_call: TRBJ2-1
v_call: TRBV13

cdr3_aa: CASSLSIMNTEAFF
cdr3_nt: TGTGCCAGCAGCTTAAGCATCATGAACACTGAAGCTTTCTTT
clone_size: few
d_call: .
j_call: TRBJ1-1
v_call: TRBV7-2

cdr3_aa: CASGPPSGRTYNEQFF
cdr3_nt: TGTGCTAGTGGCCCCCCCAGCGGGAGGACCTACAATGAGCAGTTCTTC
clone_size: .
d_call: TRBD2
j_call: TRBJ2-1
v_call: TRBV12-5

cdr3_aa: CASSSGQGPTDTQYF
cdr3_nt: TGTGCCAGCAGCTCCGGACAGGGACCGACAGATACGCAGTATTTT
clone_size: .
d_call: TRBD1
j_call: TRBJ2-3
v_call: TRBV7-2

cdr3_aa: CSVERGYTEAFF
cdr3_nt: TGCAGCGTTGAGCGGGGCTACACTGAAGCTTTCTTT
clone_size: .
d_call: .
j_call: TRBJ1-1
v_call: TRBV29-1

cdr3_aa: CASSTATNRFF
cdr3_nt: TGTGCCAGTAGTACCGCCACTAACCGGTTCTTC
clone_size: .
d_call: .
j_call: TRBJ2-1
v_call: TRBV19

cdr3_aa: CASSLETANTEAFF
cdr3_nt: TGCGCCAGCAGCTTAGAAACAGCGAACACTGAAGCTTTCTTT
clone_size: .
d_call: .
j_call: TRBJ1-1
v_call: TRBV4-3

cdr3_aa: CASSSIGTGGIGEQFF
cdr3_nt: TGTGCCAGCAGCTCGATAGGGACAGGGGGAATTGGGGAGCAGTTCTTC
clone_size: .
d_call: TRBD1
j_call: TRBJ2-1
v_call: TRBV7-2

cdr3_aa: CASSLVGSAEQYF
cdr3_nt: TGTGCCAGCAGCTTAGTCGGGAGTGCCGAGCAGTACTTC
clone_size: .
d_call: .
j_call: TRBJ2-7
v_call: TRBV7-9

cdr3_aa: CASSLDGRGGETQYF
cdr3_nt: TGCGCCAGCAGCTTGGATGGCAGGGGCGGGGAGACCCAGTACTTC
clone_size: .
d_call: .
j_call: TRBJ2-5
v_call: TRBV5-1

cdr3_aa: CASSDLTGGTDTQYF
cdr3_nt: TGTGCCAGCAGCGACTTGACGGGGGGCACAGATACGCAGTATTTT
clone_size: .
d_call: .
j_call: TRBJ2-3
v_call: TRBV6-4

cdr3_aa: CASRIGTVSYEQYF
cdr3_nt: TGTGCCAGCAGGATAGGGACAGTCTCCTACGAGCAGTACTTC
clone_size: .
d_call: TRBD1
j_call: TRBJ2-7
v_call: TRBV27

cdr3_aa: CSVVSGAYEQYF
cdr3_nt: TGCAGCGTTGTTAGCGGGGCCTACGAGCAGTACTTC
clone_size: .
d_call: TRBD2
j_call: TRBJ2-7
v_call: TRBV29-1

cdr3_aa: CATRMESTNEKLFF
cdr3_nt: TGCGCCACTCGAATGGAGTCAACTAATGAAAAACTGTTTTTT
clone_size: .
d_call: .
j_call: TRBJ1-4
v_call: TRBV5-1

cdr3_aa: CASSSGLYTEAFF
cdr3_nt: TGTGCCAGCTCATCAGGACTTTACACTGAAGCTTTCTTT
clone_size: .
d_call: .
j_call: TRBJ1-1
v_call: TRBV18

cdr3_aa: CASSPISPDRGEKLFF
cdr3_nt: TGCGCCAGCAGCCCGATTTCCCCCGACAGGGGAGAAAAACTGTTTTTT
clone_size: .
d_call: TRBD1
j_call: TRBJ1-4
v_call: TRBV4-3

cdr3_aa: CASSKTSGKPEQFF
cdr3_nt: TGTGCCAGCAGTAAGACTAGCGGGAAGCCTGAGCAGTTCTTC
clone_size: .
d_call: TRBD2
j_call: TRBJ2-1
v_call: TRBV7-3